These T cell receptor beta chains were read from a single sample in a study of blood T cell repertoires in COVID-19. Here immunoSEQ multiplex PCR was the method, and the copy in TCRdb shows in-frame clones only, minus some. The sample yields 200,000 to 300,000 clones, around nine tenths seen once. Sequenced sample: peripheral blood. The receptors were sampled from a man aged 35-49 years who had recovered from COVID-19. CDR3s include the opening cysteine and the closing phenylalanine or tryptophan. D genes are given only for firm matches. Where a row states a size, it is once, few, many or the class of an expanded clone; other rows omit it.

J gene,CDR3 length,clone size,V gene,D gene,CDR3 protein,CDR3 DNA
TRBJ2-6,17,.,TRBV7-8,.,CASSLATGGSGANVLTF,TGTGCCAGCAGCTTAGCGACCGGGGGTTCTGGGGCCAACGTCCTGACTTTC
TRBJ1-4,15,.,TRBV2,TRBD1,CASTLGQLPGEKLFF,TGTGCCAGCACCCTGGGACAGCTTCCTGGTGAAAAACTGTTTTTT
TRBJ2-7,14,once,TRBV30,.,CAWSPEGGSYEQYF,TGTGCCTGGAGTCCCGAGGGCGGCTCCTACGAGCAGTACTTC
TRBJ1-2,13,.,TRBV5-4,TRBD1,CASSLMGTDGYTF,TGTGCCAGCAGCTTGATGGGGACAGATGGCTACACCTTC
TRBJ1-1,15,few,TRBV9,TRBD1,CASSVAWDRGTEAFF,TGTGCCAGCAGCGTAGCGTGGGACAGGGGCACTGAAGCTTTCTTT
TRBJ1-2,13,.,TRBV12-3/TRBV12-4,.,CASRQGAGQGYTF,TGTGCCAGCAGACAAGGGGCAGGGCAGGGCTACACCTTC
TRBJ2-7,17,.,TRBV10-1,.,CASSESYGLAFSYEQYF,TGCGCCAGCAGTGAGTCTTATGGTCTAGCGTTCTCCTACGAGCAGTACTTC
TRBJ2-1,18,.,TRBV6-2/TRBV6-3,TRBD2,CASSPKGPSGRVYNEQFF,TGTGCCAGCAGCCCTAAGGGCCCCTCCGGGAGGGTCTACAATGAGCAGTTCTTC
TRBJ1-4,15,.,TRBV6-6,TRBD1,CASSTGTGLNEKLFF,TGTGCCAGCAGTACGGGGACAGGACTAAATGAAAAACTGTTTTTT
TRBJ2-1,17,.,TRBV9,.,CASSVLPGDNSYNEQFF,TGTGCCAGCAGCGTCCTCCCCGGGGACAACTCCTACAATGAGCAGTTCTTC
TRBJ1-2,15,.,TRBV14,.,CASSPETGRGYDYTF,TGTGCCAGCAGCCCAGAGACAGGCCGGGGTTATGACTACACCTTC
TRBJ1-2,15,.,TRBV7-9,TRBD1,CASSAPGQGPYGYTF,TGTGCCAGCAGCGCCCCCGGACAGGGACCCTATGGCTACACCTTC
TRBJ2-7,15,.,TRBV21-1,.,CASSVSRGSSYEQYF,TGTGCCAGCAGCGTATCGCGGGGGAGCTCCTACGAGCAGTACTTC
TRBJ2-1,13,few,TRBV10-1,.,CASSVTRRAEQFF,TGCGCCAGCAGTGTGACTCGTCGCGCCGAGCAGTTCTTC
TRBJ2-5,17,once,TRBV9,.,CASSVGGKGVLQETQYF,TGTGCCAGCAGCGTAGGGGGTAAAGGGGTACTCCAAGAGACCCAGTACTTC
TRBJ2-3,18,.,TRBV20-1,TRBD2,CSASAVSGGRSSTDTQYF,TGCAGTGCTAGTGCCGTTAGCGGGGGGCGATCTAGCACAGATACGCAGTATTTT
TRBJ2-7,15,.,TRBV9,TRBD1,CASSEGTDLFKEQYF,TGTGCCAGCAGCGAGGGGACAGATTTATTTAAGGAGCAGTACTTC
TRBJ1-1,16,.,TRBV7-2,TRBD1,CASSPKSGGMNTEAFF,TGTGCCAGCAGCCCAAAGTCAGGGGGCATGAACACTGAAGCTTTCTTT
TRBJ1-3,18,.,TRBV21-1,.,CASSKMDPGTGPGNTIYF,TGTGCCAGCAGCAAAATGGACCCAGGGACAGGGCCTGGAAACACCATATATTTT
TRBJ2-2,15,.,TRBV29-1,.,CSVDSGGGNTGELFF,TGCAGCGTTGATTCGGGGGGCGGGAACACCGGGGAGCTGTTTTTT
TRBJ2-7,14,few,TRBV6-2/TRBV6-3,.,CASSYGTFSYEQYF,TGTGCCAGCAGCTATGGGACATTCTCCTACGAGCAGTACTTC
TRBJ1-1,13,once,TRBV19,.,CASTQGRVTEAFF,TGTGCCAGTACTCAGGGTCGGGTGACTGAAGCTTTCTTT
TRBJ1-5,15,.,TRBV19,.,CASSIGHYSNQPQHF,TGTGCCAGTAGTATCGGTCACTATAGCAATCAGCCCCAGCATTTT
TRBJ2-7,14,.,TRBV7-2,TRBD2,CASSPSGGTYEQYF,TGTGCCAGCAGCCCAAGCGGGGGGACCTACGAGCAGTACTTC
TRBJ1-1,11,few,TRBV29-1,TRBD1,CSVVDRGEAFF,TGCAGCGTTGTGGACAGGGGAGAAGCTTTCTTT
TRBJ1-2,16,.,TRBV19,.,CASSPLPGQRIYGYTF,TGTGCCAGTAGTCCACTCCCCGGACAGCGGATATATGGCTACACCTTC
TRBJ2-1,16,.,TRBV7-3,TRBD2,CASSRGGRSGRNEQFF,TGTGCCAGCAGTAGAGGCGGGAGGAGCGGAAGGAATGAGCAGTTCTTC
TRBJ2-5,11,.,TRBV20-1,.,CSATKQETQYF,TGCAGTGCTACCAAACAAGAGACCCAGTACTTC
TRBJ1-1,15,.,TRBV19,TRBD1,CASIPRQGERTEAFF,TGTGCCAGTATTCCAAGGCAGGGGGAAAGGACTGAAGCTTTCTTT
TRBJ2-1,15,.,TRBV9,.,CASSVDSLPYNEQFF,TGTGCCAGCAGCGTAGATTCCCTCCCCTACAATGAGCAGTTCTTC
TRBJ1-1,14,.,TRBV5-1,TRBD1,CASSGTGLNTEAFF,TGCGCCAGCAGCGGGACAGGGTTGAACACTGAAGCTTTCTTT
TRBJ2-3,17,.,TRBV7-2,.,CASSLAQAPTVPDTQYF,TGTGCCAGCAGCTTAGCCCAAGCTCCGACAGTACCAGATACGCAGTATTTT
TRBJ2-1,18,.,TRBV18,.,CASSPPTYGQISYNEQFF,TGTGCCAGCTCACCACCGACCTACGGACAGATCTCCTACAATGAGCAGTTCTTC
TRBJ2-2,15,.,TRBV18,TRBD2,CASSPSSGAHGELFF,TGTGCCAGCTCACCAAGCAGCGGGGCCCACGGGGAGCTGTTTTTT
TRBJ1-1,14,few,TRBV2,.,CASSLQRGNTEAFF,TGTGCCAGCAGCCTACAACGGGGGAACACTGAAGCTTTCTTT
TRBJ1-1,13,.,TRBV30,.,CALMMDSPTEAFF,TGTGCCCTAATGATGGACTCGCCCACTGAAGCTTTCTTT
TRBJ1-1,15,.,TRBV10-3,TRBD1,CAIRDQGALSTEAFF,TGTGCCATCAGAGACCAGGGGGCTCTCTCCACTGAAGCTTTCTTT
TRBJ2-7,15,once,TRBV11-2,.,CASSEPRGISYEQYF,TGTGCCAGCAGCGAGCCCCGGGGTATCTCCTACGAGCAGTACTTC
TRBJ1-5,16,.,TRBV7-9,.,CASSLVGQGNDQPQHF,TGTGCCAGCAGCTTAGTGGGGCAGGGAAATGATCAGCCCCAGCATTTT
TRBJ2-7,14,.,TRBV6-2/TRBV6-3,TRBD2,CASSPGLQDYEQYF,TGTGCCAGCAGCCCGGGACTACAAGACTACGAGCAGTACTTC
TRBJ1-3,15,once,TRBV18,.,CASSPQVRSGNTIYF,TGTGCCAGCTCACCCCAGGTTCGCTCTGGAAACACCATATATTTT
TRBJ2-7,15,.,TRBV28,TRBD2,CASSLLASGSHEQYF,TGTGCCAGCAGTTTATTGGCTAGCGGGAGCCACGAGCAGTACTTC
TRBJ2-3,18,.,TRBV4-3,TRBD2,CASSQDIVAGDRTDAQYF,TGCGCCAGCAGCCAAGATATAGTAGCGGGAGACCGCACAGATGCGCAGTATTTT
TRBJ2-7,14,.,TRBV5-4,.,CASSLQVLAHEQYF,TGTGCCAGCAGCTTGCAAGTTTTGGCTCACGAGCAGTACTTC
TRBJ1-2,15,.,TRBV19,TRBD1,CASWTGGPRDYGYTF,TGTGCCTCGTGGACAGGGGGCCCTAGGGACTATGGCTACACCTTC